This T cell receptor (beta chain) stems from a study of blood T cell repertoires in COVID-19. On the study more broadly: From the United States, Italy and Spain came samples of acute and convalescent COVID-19. Sample material is recorded as cDNA or gDNA derived from T cells, B-cell-depleted T cells, or PBMCs.

Per the original methods: Amplification with reference gene primers provided the estimates of nucleated cell counts. Clones were sequenced by immunoSEQ multiplex PCR, and TCRdb holds only the in-frame ones, with some missing. The V and J calls and clone size were taken over from that table, and D and trimming were inferred from the DNA. The sample records 240,000 or so clones, approximately 87% being singletons. The CDR3 length is 16 residues. Germline CDR1 is SGHTA and CDR2 is FQGNSA. The V and J ends lost 5 bases and 7 bases respectively, with 21 bases between them. This rearrangement joins TRBV7-2 to TRBJ2-1; unclear D gene. This receptor was obtained from a man aged 55 to 70 with acute or convalescent COVID-19. The material sequenced was peripheral blood. The CDR3 DNA follows: TGTGCCAGCAGCATCGAAGTCGTGTCTAGAAAAAATGAGCAGTTCTTC. This sequence encodes CASSIEVVSRKNEQFF. Using reference TRBV7-2 and TRBJ2-1 for the parts outside the CDR3, the full variable domain is GAGVSQSPSNKVTEKGKDVELRCDPISGHTALYWYRQSLGQGLEFLIYFQGNSAPDKSGLPSDRFSAERTGGSVSTLTIQRTQQEDSAVYLCASSIEVVSRKNEQFFGPGTRLTVL.